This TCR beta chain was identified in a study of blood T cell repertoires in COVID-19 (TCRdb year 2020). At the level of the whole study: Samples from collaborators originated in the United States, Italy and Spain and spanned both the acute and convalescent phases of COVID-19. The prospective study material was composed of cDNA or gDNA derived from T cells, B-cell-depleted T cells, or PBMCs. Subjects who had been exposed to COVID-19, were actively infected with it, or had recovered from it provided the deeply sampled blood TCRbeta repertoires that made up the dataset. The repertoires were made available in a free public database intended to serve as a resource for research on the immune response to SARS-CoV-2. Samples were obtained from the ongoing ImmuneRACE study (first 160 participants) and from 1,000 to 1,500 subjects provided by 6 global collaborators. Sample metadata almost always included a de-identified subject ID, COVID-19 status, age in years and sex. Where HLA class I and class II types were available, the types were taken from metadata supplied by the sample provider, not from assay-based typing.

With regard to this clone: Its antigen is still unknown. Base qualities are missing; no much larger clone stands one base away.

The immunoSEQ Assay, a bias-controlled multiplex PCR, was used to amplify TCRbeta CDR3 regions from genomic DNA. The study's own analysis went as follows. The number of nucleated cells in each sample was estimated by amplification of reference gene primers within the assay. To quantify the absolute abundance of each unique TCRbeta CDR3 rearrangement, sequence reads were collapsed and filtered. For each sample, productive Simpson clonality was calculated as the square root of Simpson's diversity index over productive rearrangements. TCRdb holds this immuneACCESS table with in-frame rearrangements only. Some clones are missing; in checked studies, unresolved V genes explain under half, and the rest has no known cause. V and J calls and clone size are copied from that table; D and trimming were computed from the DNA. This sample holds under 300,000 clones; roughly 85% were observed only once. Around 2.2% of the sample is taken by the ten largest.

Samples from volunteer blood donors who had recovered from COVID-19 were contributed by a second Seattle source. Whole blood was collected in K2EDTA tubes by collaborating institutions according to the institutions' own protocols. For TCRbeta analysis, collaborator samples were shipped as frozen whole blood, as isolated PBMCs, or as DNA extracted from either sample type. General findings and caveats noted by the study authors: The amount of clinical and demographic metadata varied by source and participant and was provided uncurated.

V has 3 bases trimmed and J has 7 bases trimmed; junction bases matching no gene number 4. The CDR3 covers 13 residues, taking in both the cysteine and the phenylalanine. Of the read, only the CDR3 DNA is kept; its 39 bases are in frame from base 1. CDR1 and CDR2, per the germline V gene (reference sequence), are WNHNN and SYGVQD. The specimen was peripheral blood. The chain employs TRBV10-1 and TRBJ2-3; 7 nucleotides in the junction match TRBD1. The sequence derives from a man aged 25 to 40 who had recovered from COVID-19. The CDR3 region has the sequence CASSEQGRNTQYF. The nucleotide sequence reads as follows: TGCGCCAGCAGTGAACAGGGGCGGAATACGCAGTATTTT.